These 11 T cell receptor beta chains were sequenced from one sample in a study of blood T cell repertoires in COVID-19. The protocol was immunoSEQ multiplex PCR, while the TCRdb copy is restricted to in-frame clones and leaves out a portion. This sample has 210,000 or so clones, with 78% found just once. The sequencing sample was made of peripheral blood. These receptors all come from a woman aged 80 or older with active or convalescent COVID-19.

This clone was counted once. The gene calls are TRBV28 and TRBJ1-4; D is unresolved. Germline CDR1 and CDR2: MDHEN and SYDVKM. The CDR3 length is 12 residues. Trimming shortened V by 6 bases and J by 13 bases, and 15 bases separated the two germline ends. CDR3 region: CASSLQLVGLFF. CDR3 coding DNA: TGTGCCAGCAGCCTTCAATTAGTTGGACTGTTTTTT.

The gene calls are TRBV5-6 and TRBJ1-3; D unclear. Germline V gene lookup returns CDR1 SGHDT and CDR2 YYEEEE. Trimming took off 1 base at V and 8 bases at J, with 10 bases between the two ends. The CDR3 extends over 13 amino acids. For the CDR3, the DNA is TGTGCCAGCAGCTTGTTACTGTTTGACACCATATATTTT. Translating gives CASSLLLFDTIYF.

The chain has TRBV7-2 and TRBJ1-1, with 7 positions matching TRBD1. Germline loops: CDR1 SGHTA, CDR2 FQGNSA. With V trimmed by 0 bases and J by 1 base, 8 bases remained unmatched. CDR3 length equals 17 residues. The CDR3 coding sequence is TGTGCCAGCAGCTTAGCACCCAGGGGGATGAGGAACACTGAAGCTTTCTTT. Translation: CASSLAPRGMRNTEAFF.

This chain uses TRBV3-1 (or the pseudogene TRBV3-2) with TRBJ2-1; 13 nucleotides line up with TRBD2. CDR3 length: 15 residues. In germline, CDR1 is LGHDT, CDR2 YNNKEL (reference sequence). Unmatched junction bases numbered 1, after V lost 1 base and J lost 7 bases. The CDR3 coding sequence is TGTGCCAGCAGCCAAGGGACTAGCGGGGGTAATGAGCAGTTCTTC. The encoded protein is CASSQGTSGGNEQFF.

The CDR3 reads CASSYSAGIGNTIYF. In DNA, the CDR3 is TGTGCCAGCAGTTACTCGGCAGGGATAGGAAACACCATATATTTT. The chain joins TRBV6-5 to TRBJ1-3; possibly TRBD1 for D (5 bases). Trimming pared 0 bases from V and 4 bases from J, leaving 10 bases between. Germline CDR1 MNHEY, CDR2 SVGAGI. CDR3 size: 15 residues.

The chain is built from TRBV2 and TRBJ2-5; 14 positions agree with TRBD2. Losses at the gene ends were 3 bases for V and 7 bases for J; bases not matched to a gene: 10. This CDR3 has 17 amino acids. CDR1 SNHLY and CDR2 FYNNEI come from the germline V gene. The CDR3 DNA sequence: TGTGCCAGCAGTGACGGGACTAGCGGGGGTCGGGGAGCGACCCAGTACTTC. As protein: CASSDGTSGGRGATQYF.

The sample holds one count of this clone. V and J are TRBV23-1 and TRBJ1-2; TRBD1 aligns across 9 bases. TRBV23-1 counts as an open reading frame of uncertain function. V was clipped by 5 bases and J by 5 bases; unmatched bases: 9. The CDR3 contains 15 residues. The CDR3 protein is CASSYLRDRVYGYTF. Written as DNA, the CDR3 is TGCGCCAGCAGTTACCTCCGGGACAGGGTGTATGGCTACACCTTC.

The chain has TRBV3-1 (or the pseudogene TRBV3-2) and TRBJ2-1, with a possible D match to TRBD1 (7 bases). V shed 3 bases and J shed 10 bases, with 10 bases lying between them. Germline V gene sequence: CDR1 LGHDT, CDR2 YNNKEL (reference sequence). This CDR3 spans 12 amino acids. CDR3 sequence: CASSQSGGEQFF. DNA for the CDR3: TGTGCCAGCAGCCAGTCAGGGGGGGAGCAGTTCTTC.

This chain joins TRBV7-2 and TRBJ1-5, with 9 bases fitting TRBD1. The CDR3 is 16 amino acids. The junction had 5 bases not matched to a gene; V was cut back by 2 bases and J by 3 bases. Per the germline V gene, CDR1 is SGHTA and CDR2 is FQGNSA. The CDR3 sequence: CASSLRDREFNQPQHF. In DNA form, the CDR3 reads TGTGCCAGCAGCTTACGGGACAGGGAATTCAATCAGCCCCAGCATTTT.

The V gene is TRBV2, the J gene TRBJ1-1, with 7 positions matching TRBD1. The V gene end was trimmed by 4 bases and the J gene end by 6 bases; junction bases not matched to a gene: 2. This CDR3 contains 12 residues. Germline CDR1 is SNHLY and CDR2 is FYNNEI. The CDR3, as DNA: TGTGCCAGCAGTGCAGGGGGACCTGAAGCTTTCTTT. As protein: CASSAGGPEAFF.

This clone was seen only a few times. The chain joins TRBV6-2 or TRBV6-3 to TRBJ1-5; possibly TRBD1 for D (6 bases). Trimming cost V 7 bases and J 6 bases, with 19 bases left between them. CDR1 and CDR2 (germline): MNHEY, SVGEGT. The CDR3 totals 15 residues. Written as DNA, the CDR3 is TGTGCCAGCACCCCAAGGGGCCAGGGGACTCAGCCCCAGCATTTT. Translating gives CASTPRGQGTQPQHF.